These T cell receptor beta chains were read from a single sample in a study of beta chain features in type 1 diabetes. Sequencing used immunoSEQ multiplex PCR; TCRdb keeps in-frame clones, though not all of them. The sample lists over 700,000 clones; 15% to 20% were seen once. Sequenced material: naive CD4+ T cells from blood. These receptors were obtained from a woman aged 18-35 years in good health. The CDR3 runs from the conserved cysteine through the conserved F or W. A D gene is named only where the DNA matches it firmly. Clone size is not always given. Where it is, it says once, few, many or a class for expanded clones.

>TRBV19|TRBD1|TRBJ1-2|few
CASGDQGALIGYTF
TGTGCCAGTGGCGACCAGGGGGCGTTGATAGGCTACACCTTC
>TRBV6-5|TRBD1|TRBJ2-7|few
CASSYSTGGYEQYF
TGTGCCAGCAGTTACTCGACAGGGGGCTACGAGCAGTACTTC
>TRBV11-1|TRBD1|TRBJ1-4|.
CASSLGTVNNEKLFF
TGTGCCAGCAGCTTGGGGACAGTCAATAATGAAAAACTGTTTTTT
>TRBV7-8|.|TRBJ2-7|.
CASSLSYEQYF
TGTGCCAGCAGCCTCAGTTACGAGCAGTACTTC
>TRBV14|.|TRBJ2-1|.
CASSQDWASVNEQFF
TGTGCCAGCAGCCAAGATTGGGCCAGCGTCAATGAGCAGTTCTTC
>TRBV5-4|TRBD1|TRBJ1-1|few
CASSHGQVNTEAFF
TGTGCCAGCAGCCACGGACAGGTGAACACTGAAGCTTTCTTT
>TRBV5-6|TRBD1|TRBJ2-5|few
CASSLGRDRGETQYF
TGTGCCAGCAGCTTGGGCCGGGACAGGGGAGAGACCCAGTACTTC
>TRBV4-1|.|TRBJ1-3|.
CASSQLRGGNTIYF
TGCGCCAGCAGCCAGCTACGGGGGGGAAACACCATATATTTT
>TRBV4-3|TRBD1|TRBJ2-1|.
CASSQGTGQGFDEQFF
TGCGCCAGCAGCCAAGGAACGGGACAGGGGTTCGATGAGCAGTTCTTC
>TRBV28|.|TRBJ2-1|.
CASRTSGDEQFF
TGTGCCAGCAGAACTAGTGGGGATGAGCAGTTCTTC
>TRBV7-9|TRBD1|TRBJ2-7|few
CASSLVTSAGGYEQYF
TGTGCCAGCAGCTTAGTAACTTCGGCAGGGGGATACGAGCAGTACTTC
>TRBV7-9|.|TRBJ2-7|.
CASSTLTGYWEQYF
TGTGCCAGCAGCACCCTAACAGGGTATTGGGAGCAGTACTTC
>TRBV21-1|.|TRBJ2-7|.
CASSNSPGRLGHEQYF
TGTGCCAGCAGCAATTCTCCCGGCAGGTTGGGGCACGAGCAGTACTTC
>TRBV5-1|TRBD1|TRBJ2-4|few
CASSLNLDRGLAKNIQYF
TGCGCCAGCAGCTTGAATCTGGACAGGGGATTAGCCAAAAACATTCAGTACTTC
>TRBV28|.|TRBJ2-5|few
CASSQPGTVQETQYF
TGTGCCAGCAGTCAGCCAGGGACTGTCCAAGAGACCCAGTACTTC
>TRBV6-5|.|TRBJ2-2|few
CASRVIPNTGELFF
TGTGCCAGCAGAGTCATCCCGAACACCGGGGAGCTGTTTTTT
>TRBV28|.|TRBJ2-1|few
CASTRGTNEQFF
TGTGCCAGCACAAGGGGGACCAATGAGCAGTTCTTC